One and the same sample provided the 13 T cell receptor beta chains below, sequenced in a study of read filtering for tumor transcriptome and immune sequencing. Molecular barcoded adaptors covering alpha/delta and beta/gamma chains were used on approximately 400 ng RNA. One entry per CDR3 protein results from TCRdb running MiXCR on the reads. The sample yields 49,000 or so distinct CDR3 sequences, approximately 12% seen once. Sequencing input: a population of CD138-negative cells sorted from bone marrow. The receptors were sampled from a donor aged 40 or older with multiple myeloma.

At least ten counts were recorded for this clonotype. This chain connects TRBV20-1 to TRBJ2-7; tentatively, D is TRBD1 (5 bases). Germline values: CDR1 DFQATT, CDR2 SNEGSKA (reference sequence). V was pared by 7 bases and J by 2 bases, with 18 bases between. This CDR3 spans 14 amino acids. CDR3 sequence: CSVVRGTATYEQYF. CDR3 DNA sequence: TGCAGTGTAGTAAGGGGAACCGCGACCTACGAGCAGTACTTC.

This clonotype has a handful of counts. An end of the junction differs from the germline gene, which may be a read error. This chain joins TRBV7-3 and TRBJ2-3, with TRBD2 identical over 9 bases. The CDR3 sequence is 16 residues long. Germline V gene lookup returns CDR1 SGHTA and CDR2 FQGTGA. The CDR3 nucleotides are TGTGCCAGCAGCGGCCGGGCGGGGACTAGCACAGTTACGCGGTATTTT. Protein: CASSGRAGTSTVTRYF. The full variable domain, its missing parts supplied by reference TRBV7-3 and TRBJ2-3, is GAGVSQTPSNKVTEKGKYVELRCDPISGHTALYWYRQSLGQGPEFLIYFQGTGAADDSGLPNDRFFAVRPEGSVSTLKIQRTERGDSAVYLCASSGRAGTSTVTRYFGPGTRLTVL.

In this sample, this clonotype turned up many times. The chain uses TRBV9 and TRBJ2-2; D may be TRBD2 (6 bases). CDR1 and CDR2 from the germline V gene are SGDLS and YYNGEE. This CDR3 has 16 residues. V was pared by 3 bases and J by 3 bases, with 15 bases between. This chain's CDR3 is CASSGDDRDYTGELFF. The CDR3 DNA is TGTGCCAGCAGCGGGGATGACCGGGACTACACCGGGGAGCTGTTTTTT.

This clonotype was picked up many times. V usage is TRBV7-6 and J usage is TRBJ2-1; 7 bases line up with TRBD2. Germline loops: CDR1 SGHVS, CDR2 FNYEAQ. This CDR3 spans 14 amino acids. The trim removed 3 bases at V and 5 bases at J, leaving 4 bases unmatched. In nucleotides, the CDR3 is TGTGCCAGCAGCTTGCGGGAGATCCACAATGAGCAGTTCTTC. Translation: CASSLREIHNEQFF.

Ten or more counts support this clonotype. The V and J genes are TRBV24-1 and TRBJ2-1, with a tentative D call TRBD2 (5 bases). The germline V and J ends were trimmed by 5 bases and 14 bases, with 15 bases remaining between them. There are 12 residues in the CDR3. Germline V gene data show CDR1 as KGHDR and CDR2 as SFDVKD. The CDR3 sequence is CATSVPGADKFF. The CDR3 coding sequence is TGTGCCACCAGTGTCCCAGGAGCGGATAAGTTCTTC.

This clonotype was seen repeatedly, ten times or more. The chain uses TRBV20-1 and TRBJ2-1; the match to TRBD2 covers 10 bases. V was clipped by 6 bases and J by 4 bases; unmatched bases: 6. The CDR3 loop spans 14 amino acids. Germline assignment: CDR1 DFQATT and CDR2 SNEGSKA (reference sequence). The CDR3 region is CSAKKAGGYNEQFF. Written as DNA, the CDR3 is TGCAGTGCCAAAAAAGCGGGAGGGTACAATGAGCAGTTCTTC.

Ten or more counts support this clonotype. V gene TRBV12-3 or TRBV12-4 combines with J gene TRBJ1-5, with D possibly matching TRBD1 (5 bases). The V end lost 5 bases, the J end lost 9 bases, and 11 bases lay between the germline ends. This CDR3 is 12 amino acids long. Written as DNA, the CDR3 is TGTGCCAGCAGTAGTTCAGGGCCGCCCCAGCATTTT. Translation: CASSSSGPPQHF.

This clonotype was recorded many times. V gene TRBV6-2 or TRBV6-3 combines with J gene TRBJ1-5; possible D gene TRBD1, 6 bases. The CDR3 loop spans 14 amino acids. Trimming pared 7 bases from V and 3 bases from J, leaving 13 bases between. Germline CDR1 and CDR2: MNHEY and SVGEGT. CDR3 protein: CASTSDRNNQPQHF. CDR3 bases: TGTGCCAGCACCTCAGACAGGAACAATCAGCCCCAGCATTTT.

This rearrangement joins TRBV24-1 to TRBJ2-1; no firm D call. This CDR3 has 14 amino acids. Trimming took 4 bases from V and 10 from J, leaving 16 bases between them. CDR1 KGHDR and CDR2 SFDVKD come from the germline V gene. CDR3 in amino acids: CATSDPDRTREQFF. For the CDR3, the DNA is TGTGCCACCAGTGACCCTGACCGTACACGGGAGCAGTTCTTC.

The V gene is TRBV12-3 or TRBV12-4, the J gene TRBJ1-5; 9 bases map to TRBD1. The V and J ends lost 6 bases and 7 bases, in that order; junction bases with no gene match: 4. This CDR3 spans 13 amino acids. Written as DNA, the CDR3 is TGTGCCAGCAGAATGGACAGGGGACAGCCCCAGCATTTT. It yields the protein CASRMDRGQPQHF.

This clonotype was seen at least ten times. The chain combines TRBV5-1 with TRBJ2-7, with D maybe TRBD1 (6 bases). The CDR3 loop spans 14 amino acids. V lost 2 bases and J lost 3, with 12 bases in between. The V gene's germline CDR1 is SGHRS and CDR2 YFSETQ. This CDR3 reads CASSFGQPNYEQYF. The CDR3 DNA is TGCGCCAGCAGCTTCGGACAGCCGAACTACGAGCAGTACTTC.

The chain carries TRBV7-6 and TRBJ2-3; D not resolved. The CDR3 runs 14 residues. Germline values: CDR1 SGHVS, CDR2 FNYEAQ. V was trimmed by 3 bases and J by 6 bases, leaving 13 bases between them. Here the CDR3 reads CASSFSRSSDTQYF. CDR3 DNA: TGTGCCAGCAGCTTCAGTCGTAGTTCGGATACGCAGTATTTT.

This clonotype was recorded many times. The chain combines TRBV11-2 with TRBJ2-7; D is unresolved. The V and J ends lost 5 bases and 2 bases respectively, with 7 bases between them. The CDR3 runs 12 residues. In germline, CDR1 is SGHAT, CDR2 FQNNGV. CDR3 sequence reads: CASSPTTYEQYF. The CDR3 coding sequence is TGTGCCAGCAGCCCAACCACCTACGAGCAGTACTTC.